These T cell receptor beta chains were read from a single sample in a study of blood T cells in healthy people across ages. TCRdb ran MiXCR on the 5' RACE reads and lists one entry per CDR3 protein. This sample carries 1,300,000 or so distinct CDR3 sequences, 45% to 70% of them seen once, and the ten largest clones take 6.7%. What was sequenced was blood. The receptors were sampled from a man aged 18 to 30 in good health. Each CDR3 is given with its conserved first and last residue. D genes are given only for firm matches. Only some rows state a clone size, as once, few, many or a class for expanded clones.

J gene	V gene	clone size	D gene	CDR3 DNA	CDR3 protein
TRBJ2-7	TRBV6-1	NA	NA	TGTGCCAGCAGTGAAAGGTTAGGGAGCGGCGGATCCTACGAGCAGTACTTC	CASSERLGSGGSYEQYF
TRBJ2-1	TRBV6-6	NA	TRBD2	TGTGCCAGCAGTTACGGTGGGCTAGCGGGAGGTAACGAGCAGTTCTTC	CASSYGGLAGGNEQFF
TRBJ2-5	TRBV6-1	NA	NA	TGTGCCAGCAGTGATCCAGCCACCAGGGAGACCCAGTACTTC	CASSDPATRETQYF
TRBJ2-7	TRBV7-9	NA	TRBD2	TGTGCCAGCAGCTTAAAGGCTAGCGGGAGGGCCCTGGGGGAGCAGTACTTC	CASSLKASGRALGEQYF
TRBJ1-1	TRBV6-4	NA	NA	TGTGCCAGCAGTGACGCGATTGAGAACACTGAAGCTTTCTTT	CASSDAIENTEAFF
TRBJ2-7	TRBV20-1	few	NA	TGCAGTGCTTTCGACCCCGGGGACACACTCTACGAGCAGTACTTC	CSAFDPGDTLYEQYF
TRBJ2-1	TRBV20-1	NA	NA	TGCAGTGCTAGGGTACCCCCCTACAATGAGCAGTTCTTC	CSARVPPYNEQFF
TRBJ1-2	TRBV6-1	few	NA	TGTGCCAGCAGGGAAGGGGGCTATGGCTACACCTTC	CASREGGYGYTF
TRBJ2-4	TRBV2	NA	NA	TGTGCCAGCAGCGACGCCGGGACTGTAGCCAAAAACATTCAGTACTTC	CASSDAGTVAKNIQYF
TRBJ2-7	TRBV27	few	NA	TGTGCCAGCAGTCCCGGACAGGGCGGGAGCGAGCAGTACTTC	CASSPGQGGSEQYF
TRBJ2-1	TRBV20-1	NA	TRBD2	TGCAGTGCTAGGTCACTAGCGGGGACCTACAATGAGCAGTTCTTC	CSARSLAGTYNEQFF
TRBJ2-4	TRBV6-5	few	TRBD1	TGTGCCAGCAGACCTACAGGGGGCAAAAACATTCAGTACTTC	CASRPTGGKNIQYF
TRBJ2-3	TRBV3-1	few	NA	TGTGCCAGCAGCCATCAAGCCCACACAGATACGCAGTATTTT	CASSHQAHTDTQYF
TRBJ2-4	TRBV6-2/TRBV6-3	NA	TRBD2	TGTGCCAGCAGTTTACAGGAGGGACTAACTTTAGCCAAAAACATTCAGTACTTC	CASSLQEGLTLAKNIQYF